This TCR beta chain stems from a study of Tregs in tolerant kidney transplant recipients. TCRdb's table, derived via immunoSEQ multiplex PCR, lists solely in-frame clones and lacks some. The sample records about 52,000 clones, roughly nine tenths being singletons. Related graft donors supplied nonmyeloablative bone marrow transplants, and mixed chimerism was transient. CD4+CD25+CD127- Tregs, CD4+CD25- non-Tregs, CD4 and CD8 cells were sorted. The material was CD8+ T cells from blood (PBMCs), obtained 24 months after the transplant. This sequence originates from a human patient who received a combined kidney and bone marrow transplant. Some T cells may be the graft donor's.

CDR3 coding DNA: TGTGCCAGCAGCGGGACAGGGACTGAAGCTTTCTTT. This encodes CASSGTGTEAFF. The V and J genes are TRBV7-6 and TRBJ1-1; 9 bases are shared with TRBD1. The V gene's germline CDR1 is SGHVS and CDR2 FNYEAQ. J lost 5 bases, V lost 5 bases, and 0 bases had no gene match. This CDR3 region has 12 residues.